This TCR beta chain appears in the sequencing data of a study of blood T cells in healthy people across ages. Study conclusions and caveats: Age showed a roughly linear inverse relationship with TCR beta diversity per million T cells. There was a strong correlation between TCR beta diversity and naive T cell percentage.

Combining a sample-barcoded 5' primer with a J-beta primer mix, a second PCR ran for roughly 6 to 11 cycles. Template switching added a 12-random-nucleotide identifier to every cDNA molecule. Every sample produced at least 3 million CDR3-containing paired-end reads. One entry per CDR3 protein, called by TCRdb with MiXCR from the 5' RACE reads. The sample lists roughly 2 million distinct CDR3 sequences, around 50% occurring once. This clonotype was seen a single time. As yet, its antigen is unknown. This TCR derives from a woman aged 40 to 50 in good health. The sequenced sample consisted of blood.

The CDR3 DNA follows: TGTGCCAGCAGTCCTAACCTAGACAGGGGACATTACGAGCAGTACTTC. Its translation: CASSPNLDRGHYEQYF. The V gene is TRBV28, the J gene TRBJ2-7; 8 bases align to TRBD1. Germline CDR1 and CDR2: MDHEN and SYDVKM. The J segment lost 4 bases and the V segment lost 5 bases, leaving 13 bases of the junction unmatched. CDR3 size: 16 residues.